A selection of T cell receptor beta chains follows, all from one sample in a study of control samples from healthy donors and cancer patients. Sequenced by immunoSEQ multiplex PCR; TCRdb stores in-frame clones only, minus some. Of roughly 120,000 clones listed, approximately 90% are singletons. Sequenced: PBMCs. The source is a woman aged 55-69 years with lung cancer. Each CDR3 is given with its conserved first and last residue. The order of the fields is clone size, J gene, V gene, D gene, CDR3 DNA, CDR3 protein. The D gene is left open where the match is weak. Size tells how often a clone was seen (once, few, many) or the class of an expanded clone, and some rows leave it out.

abundance: .
j_gene: TRBJ2-5
v_gene: TRBV7-9
d_gene: .
CDR3nt: TGTGCCAGCAGCTTACTCCAAGAGACCCAGTACTTC
CDR3aa: CASSLLQETQYF

abundance: once
j_gene: TRBJ1-1
v_gene: TRBV19
d_gene: .
CDR3nt: TGTGCCAGTAGTACGGGACCAACTAATGAAGCTTTCTTT
CDR3aa: CASSTGPTNEAFF

abundance: .
j_gene: TRBJ2-3
v_gene: TRBV3-1/TRBV3-2
d_gene: .
CDR3nt: TGTGCCAGCAGCCCGTCACTGGATTATACGCAGTATTTT
CDR3aa: CASSPSLDYTQYF

abundance: .
j_gene: TRBJ1-2
v_gene: TRBV5-6
d_gene: .
CDR3nt: TGTGCCAGCAGCTTGGTAGAGGTGCCCTCTGGCTACACCTTC
CDR3aa: CASSLVEVPSGYTF

abundance: .
j_gene: TRBJ1-1
v_gene: TRBV7-8
d_gene: .
CDR3nt: TGTGCCAGCAGCTTAGCCTCCGGGGGGGCTTTCTTT
CDR3aa: CASSLASGGAFF

abundance: once
j_gene: TRBJ2-5
v_gene: TRBV6-2/TRBV6-3
d_gene: TRBD2
CDR3nt: TGTGCCAGCAACCCATCGCGTGGTAGCGGGCAAGAGACCCAGTACTTC
CDR3aa: CASNPSRGSGQETQYF

abundance: .
j_gene: TRBJ1-6
v_gene: TRBV7-9
d_gene: .
CDR3nt: TGTGCCAGCAGCTTAAATATGGCACCCCTCCACTTT
CDR3aa: CASSLNMAPLHF

abundance: .
j_gene: TRBJ1-1
v_gene: TRBV5-1
d_gene: .
CDR3nt: TGCGCCAGCTCCCAGGGATCCAGGGGTACTGAAGCTTTCTTT
CDR3aa: CASSQGSRGTEAFF

abundance: .
j_gene: TRBJ2-2
v_gene: TRBV5-4
d_gene: .
CDR3nt: TGTGCCAGCAGCTTTAGGATTGACACCACGAACACCGGGGAGCTGTTTTTT
CDR3aa: CASSFRIDTTNTGELFF

abundance: .
j_gene: TRBJ2-3
v_gene: TRBV7-9
d_gene: TRBD2
CDR3nt: TGTGCCAGCAGCTTAGGCCGTCGGACTAGCGGGGCGTCGGGTACGCAGTATTTT
CDR3aa: CASSLGRRTSGASGTQYF

abundance: .
j_gene: TRBJ1-2
v_gene: TRBV3-1/TRBV3-2
d_gene: TRBD1
CDR3nt: TGTGCCAGCAGCCAAGTCCTCGGACAGGGGGCAAGAAACTATGGCTACACCTTC
CDR3aa: CASSQVLGQGARNYGYTF

abundance: .
j_gene: TRBJ1-2
v_gene: TRBV7-9
d_gene: .
CDR3nt: TGTGCCAGCAGCTTAGATCAGGGAAACTATGGCTACACCTTC
CDR3aa: CASSLDQGNYGYTF

abundance: few
j_gene: TRBJ1-6
v_gene: TRBV4-1
d_gene: .
CDR3nt: TGCGCCAGCAGCCAATTACTACTTAATTCACCCCTCCACTTT
CDR3aa: CASSQLLLNSPLHF

abundance: .
j_gene: TRBJ2-5
v_gene: TRBV9
d_gene: .
CDR3nt: TGTGCCAGCAGCGTTGGGGTACAACAAGAGACCCAGTACTTC
CDR3aa: CASSVGVQQETQYF

abundance: .
j_gene: TRBJ2-2
v_gene: TRBV6-6
d_gene: .
CDR3nt: TGTGCCAGCAGGACCCGGGCCACGGGGACCGGGGAGCTGTTTTTT
CDR3aa: CASRTRATGTGELFF

abundance: .
j_gene: TRBJ2-7
v_gene: TRBV25-1
d_gene: .
CDR3nt: TGTGCCAGCAGTGAATATTTTCGGCAGGGGTCCTCCTACGAGCAGTACTTC
CDR3aa: CASSEYFRQGSSYEQYF

abundance: .
j_gene: TRBJ1-1
v_gene: TRBV5-1
d_gene: .
CDR3nt: TGCGCCAGCAGCTCCCCGAGGGGACCGAACACTGAAGCTTTCTTT
CDR3aa: CASSSPRGPNTEAFF

abundance: .
j_gene: TRBJ2-1
v_gene: TRBV7-8
d_gene: TRBD2
CDR3nt: TGTGCCAGCAGCTTCGTGATGGGGCGGGAGAGAAGGTTCAATGAGCAGTTCTTC
CDR3aa: CASSFVMGRERRFNEQFF

abundance: .
j_gene: TRBJ1-2
v_gene: TRBV3-1/TRBV3-2
d_gene: TRBD1
CDR3nt: TGTGCCAGCAGCCAAGAAACCGGGACAGGTGGGTCTAACTATGGCTACACCTTC
CDR3aa: CASSQETGTGGSNYGYTF

abundance: .
j_gene: TRBJ2-7
v_gene: TRBV27
d_gene: TRBD1
CDR3nt: TGTGCCAGCAGTGACGAAGGGACAGGGAGTACCTACGAGCAGTACTTC
CDR3aa: CASSDEGTGSTYEQYF

abundance: .
j_gene: TRBJ1-3
v_gene: TRBV25-1
d_gene: .
CDR3nt: TGTGCCAGCAGTGACCAGCGGGGGGCTGTTGGAAACACCATATATTTT
CDR3aa: CASSDQRGAVGNTIYF

abundance: .
j_gene: TRBJ1-6
v_gene: TRBV7-8
d_gene: TRBD1
CDR3nt: TGTGCCAGCAGCACCCCGTGGGACAGGGAGAGGAATAATTCACCCCTCCACTTT
CDR3aa: CASSTPWDRERNNSPLHF

abundance: .
j_gene: TRBJ2-7
v_gene: TRBV2
d_gene: TRBD1
CDR3nt: TGTGCCAGCAATTACGGGACAGGGGACTACGAGCAGTACTTC
CDR3aa: CASNYGTGDYEQYF

abundance: .
j_gene: TRBJ2-7
v_gene: TRBV9
d_gene: TRBD2
CDR3nt: TGTGCCAGCAGCGTAGATCCCAGTAGCGGGGGGCTCGACGAGCAGTACTTC
CDR3aa: CASSVDPSSGGLDEQYF

abundance: .
j_gene: TRBJ2-2
v_gene: TRBV7-9
d_gene: .
CDR3nt: TGTGCCAGCAGCTTAGCTGGCAGGTCCGCCGGGGAGCTGTTTTTT
CDR3aa: CASSLAGRSAGELFF

abundance: .
j_gene: TRBJ1-1
v_gene: TRBV12-3/TRBV12-4
d_gene: .
CDR3nt: TGTGCCAGCAAATTACAGGTCAACACTGAAGCTTTCTTT
CDR3aa: CASKLQVNTEAFF

abundance: .
j_gene: TRBJ1-2
v_gene: TRBV7-2
d_gene: .
CDR3nt: TGTGCCAGCAGCGTCAGGGAGCCGATCTATGGCTACACCTTC
CDR3aa: CASSVREPIYGYTF

abundance: .
j_gene: TRBJ1-2
v_gene: TRBV9
d_gene: TRBD1
CDR3nt: TGTGCCAGCAGCGTAGGACAGGGTAGCTATGGCTACACCTTC
CDR3aa: CASSVGQGSYGYTF

abundance: .
j_gene: TRBJ2-1
v_gene: TRBV6-5
d_gene: .
CDR3nt: TGTGCCAGCAGCCTAGCTTTAAATGAGCAGTTCTTC
CDR3aa: CASSLALNEQFF

abundance: .
j_gene: TRBJ1-1
v_gene: TRBV5-8
d_gene: .
CDR3nt: TGTGCCAGCACAATTCAGATGAACACTGAAGCTTTCTTT
CDR3aa: CASTIQMNTEAFF

abundance: .
j_gene: TRBJ1-2
v_gene: TRBV6-5
d_gene: TRBD1
CDR3nt: TGTGCCAGCAGTTCAGGGGGAGGGAACTATGGCTACACCTTC
CDR3aa: CASSSGGGNYGYTF

abundance: .
j_gene: TRBJ1-1
v_gene: TRBV10-3
d_gene: .
CDR3nt: TGTGCCATCAGCCGACAGGATAAGAACACTGAAGCTTTCTTT
CDR3aa: CAISRQDKNTEAFF

abundance: .
j_gene: TRBJ2-3
v_gene: TRBV2
d_gene: .
CDR3nt: TGTGCCAGCAGTGAAGGTCCAATAAGCACAGATACGCAGTATTTT
CDR3aa: CASSEGPISTDTQYF

abundance: .
j_gene: TRBJ2-7
v_gene: TRBV6-6
d_gene: .
CDR3nt: TGTGCCAGCCAACCTTCTGAACTCTACGAGCAGTACTTC
CDR3aa: CASQPSELYEQYF

abundance: .
j_gene: TRBJ1-1
v_gene: TRBV27
d_gene: TRBD1
CDR3nt: TGTGCCAGCAGGACTGGGACAGGGGGGGGGACTGAAGCTTTCTTT
CDR3aa: CASRTGTGGGTEAFF

abundance: .
j_gene: TRBJ2-1
v_gene: TRBV24-1
d_gene: TRBD2
CDR3nt: TGTGCCACCAGTGACTGGACTAGCGGGAGAACGGATGAGCAGTTCTTC
CDR3aa: CATSDWTSGRTDEQFF

abundance: .
j_gene: TRBJ2-5
v_gene: TRBV19
d_gene: TRBD1
CDR3nt: TGTGCCAGTAGTATCGGGGTACAGGGGGCATGGGAGACCCAGTACTTC
CDR3aa: CASSIGVQGAWETQYF

abundance: .
j_gene: TRBJ1-2
v_gene: TRBV6-5
d_gene: TRBD1
CDR3nt: TGTGCCAGCAGTCAGACAGGGAACTATGGCTACACCTTC
CDR3aa: CASSQTGNYGYTF

abundance: .
j_gene: TRBJ2-3
v_gene: TRBV7-3
d_gene: .
CDR3nt: TGTGCCAGCAGCTTAACGGGCTTTTCCGGCACAGATACGCAGTATTTT
CDR3aa: CASSLTGFSGTDTQYF

abundance: .
j_gene: TRBJ2-1
v_gene: TRBV5-1
d_gene: TRBD2
CDR3nt: TGCGCCAGCAGCTTTAGCGGGAGAAGTACAGGCGAGCAGTTCTTC
CDR3aa: CASSFSGRSTGEQFF

abundance: .
j_gene: TRBJ2-7
v_gene: TRBV28
d_gene: .
CDR3nt: TGTGCCAGCAGTTCTCACGACAGTACCTACGAGCAGTACTTC
CDR3aa: CASSSHDSTYEQYF

abundance: .
j_gene: TRBJ2-3
v_gene: TRBV14
d_gene: .
CDR3nt: TGTGCCAGCAGCCTGGACTATAACACAGATACGCAGTATTTT
CDR3aa: CASSLDYNTDTQYF

abundance: .
j_gene: TRBJ2-3
v_gene: TRBV7-2
d_gene: .
CDR3nt: TGTGCCAGCAGCCTCGCAGGGCTGTTCACAGATACGCAGTATTTT
CDR3aa: CASSLAGLFTDTQYF

abundance: .
j_gene: TRBJ1-4
v_gene: TRBV28
d_gene: TRBD1
CDR3nt: TGTGCCAGCAGCGCCACAGGGGGTAATGAAAAACTGTTTTTT
CDR3aa: CASSATGGNEKLFF

abundance: .
j_gene: TRBJ2-2
v_gene: TRBV7-2
d_gene: TRBD1
CDR3nt: TGTGCCAGCAGCTTAGTCGGGACAGCCTTTAACACCGGGGAGCTGTTTTTT
CDR3aa: CASSLVGTAFNTGELFF

abundance: .
j_gene: TRBJ1-2
v_gene: TRBV30
d_gene: TRBD1
CDR3nt: TGTGCTCTGGGGGGACAGGGGAACTATGGCTACACCTTC
CDR3aa: CALGGQGNYGYTF

abundance: .
j_gene: TRBJ1-1
v_gene: TRBV9
d_gene: .
CDR3nt: TGTGCCAGCAGCGTAGACAGAAGGAACACTGAAGCTTTCTTT
CDR3aa: CASSVDRRNTEAFF

abundance: .
j_gene: TRBJ2-2
v_gene: TRBV19
d_gene: TRBD1
CDR3nt: TGTGCCAGTGGACAGGGAAACACCGGGGAGCTGTTTTTT
CDR3aa: CASGQGNTGELFF

abundance: .
j_gene: TRBJ1-1
v_gene: TRBV9
d_gene: .
CDR3nt: TGTGCCAGCAGCGGCACAGTGGACACTGAAGCTTTCTTT
CDR3aa: CASSGTVDTEAFF

abundance: .
j_gene: TRBJ2-1
v_gene: TRBV7-3
d_gene: TRBD2
CDR3nt: TGTGCCAGCAGCCCTGGTAGCGGGAACCAGAGGAATGAGCAGTTCTTC
CDR3aa: CASSPGSGNQRNEQFF

abundance: .
j_gene: TRBJ2-3
v_gene: TRBV19
d_gene: TRBD2
CDR3nt: TGTGCCAGTAGGGGACTAGCGGGGGAGTACACAGATACGCAGTATTTT
CDR3aa: CASRGLAGEYTDTQYF

abundance: .
j_gene: TRBJ2-3
v_gene: TRBV18
d_gene: TRBD2
CDR3nt: TGTGCCAGCTCACCGCAAGCGGGGGGTAACACAGATACGCAGTATTTT
CDR3aa: CASSPQAGGNTDTQYF

abundance: .
j_gene: TRBJ1-2
v_gene: TRBV27
d_gene: TRBD1
CDR3nt: TGTGCCAGCAGTCAGGGACAGGGGGTCTATGGCTACACCTTC
CDR3aa: CASSQGQGVYGYTF

abundance: .
j_gene: TRBJ2-1
v_gene: TRBV9
d_gene: TRBD2
CDR3nt: TGTGCCAGCAGCGTAGATTTGAGCGGGAGCGGGGGGCCCCCCTACAATGAGCAGTTCTTC
CDR3aa: CASSVDLSGSGGPPYNEQFF

abundance: .
j_gene: TRBJ1-2
v_gene: TRBV11-2
d_gene: .
CDR3nt: TGTGCCAGCAGCCCCACCAGGGGTCGGGGCTACACCTTC
CDR3aa: CASSPTRGRGYTF

abundance: .
j_gene: TRBJ1-1
v_gene: TRBV6-5
d_gene: TRBD1
CDR3nt: TGTGCGAGCCGGACAGGGGACACTGAAGCTTTCTTT
CDR3aa: CASRTGDTEAFF